Listed below are T cell receptor beta chains from one sample, sequenced in a study of T cells in localized non-small cell lung cancer. Libraries were prepared by immunoSEQ multiplex PCR; TCRdb keeps only in-frame clonotypes and omits some of them. The sample contains around 140,000 clones, approximately 88% of which appear only once. The source was peripheral blood, collected before any cancer treatment. The receptor source for this set is an older female donor with stage I lung adenocarcinoma. CDR3s include the opening cysteine and the closing phenylalanine or tryptophan. D genes are given only for firm matches. Not all rows give a size; the values are once, few, many and, for expanded clones, a class.

V gene: TRBV10-2
D gene: -
J gene: TRBJ2-2
clone size: -
CDR3 protein: CASSAGSGRTGELFF
CDR3 DNA: TGCGCCAGCAGTGCTGGTAGCGGCCGCACCGGGGAGCTGTTTTTT

V gene: TRBV29-1
D gene: -
J gene: TRBJ2-2
clone size: -
CDR3 protein: CSVESPNTGELFF
CDR3 DNA: TGCAGCGTTGAATCCCCGAACACCGGGGAGCTGTTTTTT

V gene: TRBV11-3
D gene: -
J gene: TRBJ1-1
clone size: -
CDR3 protein: CASSSEGRTEAFF
CDR3 DNA: TGTGCCAGCAGCTCCGAGGGAAGGACAGAAGCTTTCTTT

V gene: TRBV9
D gene: TRBD1
J gene: TRBJ1-2
clone size: -
CDR3 protein: CASSVAQGASGYTF
CDR3 DNA: TGTGCCAGCAGCGTAGCCCAGGGGGCGAGTGGCTACACCTTC

V gene: TRBV5-1
D gene: -
J gene: TRBJ2-1
clone size: -
CDR3 protein: CASSTGASYNEQFF
CDR3 DNA: TGCGCCAGCAGCACGGGAGCTAGCTACAATGAGCAGTTCTTC

V gene: TRBV29-1
D gene: -
J gene: TRBJ1-2
clone size: -
CDR3 protein: CSVATGNYGYTF
CDR3 DNA: TGCAGCGTTGCCACTGGGAACTATGGCTACACCTTC

V gene: TRBV20-1
D gene: -
J gene: TRBJ2-1
clone size: -
CDR3 protein: CSAISNEQFF
CDR3 DNA: TGCAGTGCTATCAGCAATGAGCAGTTCTTC

V gene: TRBV10-3
D gene: TRBD1
J gene: TRBJ2-3
clone size: -
CDR3 protein: CAISSRDSSTDTQYF
CDR3 DNA: TGTGCCATCAGCTCCCGGGACAGCTCCACAGATACGCAGTATTTT

V gene: TRBV29-1
D gene: -
J gene: TRBJ1-1
clone size: -
CDR3 protein: CSVESHWSEAFF
CDR3 DNA: TGCAGCGTTGAAAGTCACTGGTCTGAAGCTTTCTTT

V gene: TRBV28
D gene: -
J gene: TRBJ1-1
clone size: -
CDR3 protein: CASSRSRGESEAFF
CDR3 DNA: TGTGCCAGCAGCCGCTCGAGGGGTGAGTCTGAAGCTTTCTTT

V gene: TRBV9
D gene: -
J gene: TRBJ2-3
clone size: -
CDR3 protein: CASSPGLESTDTQYF
CDR3 DNA: TGTGCCAGCAGTCCGGGTCTCGAGAGCACAGATACGCAGTATTTT

V gene: TRBV2
D gene: TRBD1
J gene: TRBJ1-1
clone size: -
CDR3 protein: CASFEQGPGTEAFF
CDR3 DNA: TGTGCCAGCTTTGAACAGGGGCCAGGAACTGAAGCTTTCTTT

V gene: TRBV6-5
D gene: -
J gene: TRBJ1-3
clone size: once
CDR3 protein: CASSFLQGGRNTIYF
CDR3 DNA: TGTGCCAGCAGTTTTCTACAGGGAGGGAGAAACACCATATATTTT

V gene: TRBV29-1
D gene: TRBD1
J gene: TRBJ2-2
clone size: -
CDR3 protein: CSYTQGVGELFF
CDR3 DNA: TGCAGCTATACACAGGGGGTAGGGGAGCTGTTTTTT

V gene: TRBV6-6
D gene: -
J gene: TRBJ2-6
clone size: -
CDR3 protein: CASSYTRGSGANVLTF
CDR3 DNA: TGTGCCAGCAGTTACACCCGGGGCTCTGGGGCCAACGTCCTGACTTTC

V gene: TRBV10-3
D gene: -
J gene: TRBJ1-6
clone size: -
CDR3 protein: CAISDSTVSPLHF
CDR3 DNA: TGTGCCATCAGTGACTCAACAGTTTCACCCCTCCACTTT

V gene: TRBV7-8
D gene: -
J gene: TRBJ1-1
clone size: -
CDR3 protein: CASSLEMNTEAFF
CDR3 DNA: TGTGCCAGCAGCTTAGAAATGAACACTGAAGCTTTCTTT